What follows are 26 T cell receptor beta chains derived from one specimen sequenced in a study of blood T cell repertoires in COVID-19. Data came from immunoSEQ multiplex PCR; TCRdb stores just in-frame clones and leaves some out. Of about 94,000 clones in the sample, more than 75% were seen once. Source material: peripheral blood. Receptors were obtained from a human donor with acute or convalescent COVID-19. The donor label of this sample is uncertain.

V and J are TRBV15 and TRBJ1-3; weak D call: TRBD1 (5 bases). CDR1 LNHNV and CDR2 YYDKDF come from the germline V gene (reference sequence). The CDR3 extends over 15 amino acids. Trimming took off 1 base at V and 4 bases at J, with 11 bases between the two ends. This CDR3 reads CATSRGGGAGNTIYF. The CDR3 nucleotides are TGTGCCACCAGCAGAGGGGGAGGGGCAGGAAACACCATATATTTT. Variable domain in full (rest from reference TRBV15 and TRBJ1-3): DAMVIQNPRYQVTQFGKPVTLSCSQTLNHNVMYWYQQKSSQAPKLLFHYYDKDFNNEADTPDNFQSRRPNTSFCFLDIRSPGLGDTAMYLCATSRGGGAGNTIYFGEGSWLTVV.

The CDR3 loop is CASSASGGSDTQYF. The DNA of the CDR3 is TGTGCCAGCAGTGCTAGCGGGGGGTCAGATACGCAGTATTTT. The rearrangement uses TRBV7-9 and TRBJ2-3; 11 positions match TRBD2. CDR3 length: 14 amino acids. The germline V gene encodes CDR1 SEHNR and CDR2 FQNEAQ (reference sequence). Unmatched junction bases numbered 3, after V lost 6 bases and J lost 4 bases.

The chain employs TRBV6-1 and TRBJ2-7, with 12 bases lining up with TRBD2. V gave up 4 bases and J gave up 2 bases; unmatched junction bases: 9. This CDR3 contains 17 residues. CDR1 MNHNS and CDR2 SASEGT come from the germline V gene. CDR3 loop: CASSAPILAGGAYEQYF. DNA of the CDR3: TGTGCCAGCAGTGCCCCCATCCTAGCGGGGGGGGCCTACGAGCAGTACTTC.

The chain couples TRBV6-6 to TRBJ2-2; possible D gene TRBD2, 7 bases. V was pared by 5 bases and J by 3 bases, with 13 bases between. The germline V gene encodes CDR1 MNHNY and CDR2 SVGAGI (reference sequence). The CDR3 sequence is 15 residues long. In nucleotides, the CDR3 is TGTGCCAGCAGTCAAAGGGGGGGTCACACCGGGGAGCTGTTTTTT. Residues: CASSQRGGHTGELFF.

This sequence joins TRBV5-1 and TRBJ2-7; D is perhaps TRBD1 (5 bases). The V and J ends lost 2 bases and 2 bases respectively, with 11 bases between them. This CDR3 is built from 14 residues. Per the germline V gene, CDR1 is SGHRS and CDR2 is YFSETQ. In nucleotides, the CDR3 is TGCGCCAGCAGCTTTCAGACAGATACCTACGAGCAGTACTTC. It codes for CASSFQTDTYEQYF.

The rearrangement joins TRBV27 to TRBJ1-5; no reliable D call. The CDR3 totals 16 residues. Germline V lookup: CDR1 MNHEY, CDR2 SMNVEV (reference sequence). The germline V and J ends were trimmed by 5 bases and 4 bases, with 18 bases remaining between them. CDR3 loop: CASSPFSGLENQPQHF. In DNA, the CDR3 is TGTGCCAGCAGTCCGTTTTCCGGGTTGGAAAATCAGCCCCAGCATTTT.

In this sample, this clone turned up once. The chain carries TRBV2 and TRBJ2-7, with D maybe TRBD1 (6 bases). CDR1 SNHLY and CDR2 FYNNEI come from the germline V gene. V was pared by 7 bases and J by 2 bases, with 9 bases between. This CDR3 has 12 residues. Here the CDR3 DNA reads TGTGCCAGCAAAGGACAGACCTACGAGCAGTACTTC. Protein: CASKGQTYEQYF.

This clone appeared a single time. The rearrangement joins TRBV10-3 to TRBJ2-5; 7 positions match TRBD2. Trimming cost V 0 bases and J 5 bases; bases outside gene matches: 18. Germline CDR1 is ENHRY and CDR2 is SYGVKD. CDR3 size: 19 residues. CDR3 nucleotide sequence: TGTGCCATCAGTGAGTCGCTACCACTCTACGGACTAGTACGTGAGACCCAGTACTTC. As protein: CAISESLPLYGLVRETQYF.

V and J are TRBV28 and TRBJ1-1; 8 positions match TRBD1. CDR1 MDHEN and CDR2 SYDVKM come from the germline V gene. The CDR3 spans 16 residues. V shed 6 bases and J 10 bases; nucleotides not matched to a gene: 19. CDR3 protein: CASSSTGMQGARSAFF. The CDR3 DNA reads as TGTGCCAGCAGCTCCACAGGGATGCAGGGGGCGAGATCAGCTTTCTTT.

The rearrangement links TRBV19 to TRBJ1-4; 9 nucleotides match TRBD1. The germline V gene has CDR1 LNHDA and CDR2 SQIVND (reference sequence). V gave up 5 bases and J gave up 1 base; unmatched junction bases: 5. This CDR3 contains 16 residues. The CDR3 loop reads CASSPRDRVTNEKLFF. The DNA for the CDR3 is TGTGCCAGTAGTCCCCGGGACAGGGTAACTAATGAAAAACTGTTTTTT.

J is TRBJ2-5 and V is TRBV11-2, with D hard to call. CDR1 is SGHAT, CDR2 FQNNGV, per germline. Trimming left V 6 bases short and J 0 bases short, with 11 bases between. The CDR3 consists of 14 residues. CDR3 sequence (DNA): TGTGCCAGCAGGCATACTACGTACCAAGAGACCCAGTACTTC. This gives the protein CASRHTTYQETQYF.

This rearrangement joins TRBV9 to TRBJ2-1; maybe TRBD2 (5 bases). There are 16 residues in the CDR3. Germline CDR1 and CDR2: SGDLS and YYNGEE. V lost 0 bases, J lost 2 bases, and 12 bases lay in between. CDR3 residues: CASSVGGSGAYNEQFF. DNA for the CDR3: TGTGCCAGCAGCGTAGGAGGAAGCGGCGCCTACAATGAGCAGTTCTTC.

The chain recombines TRBV19 with TRBJ2-5; 8 bases align to TRBD1. CDR1 is LNHDA and CDR2 is SQIVND in the germline V gene (reference sequence). There are 17 residues in the CDR3. V trimming: 0 bases; J trimming: 3 bases; junction bases outside the gene matches: 9. The CDR3 here is CASSIDQRRDRKETQYF. In DNA form, the CDR3 reads TGTGCCAGTAGTATAGATCAGAGGAGGGACAGGAAAGAGACCCAGTACTTC. Together with reference TRBV19 and TRBJ2-5, the CDR3 gives the full variable domain: DGGITQSPKYLFRKEGQNVTLSCEQNLNHDAMYWYRQDPGQGLRLIYYSQIVNDFQKGDIAEGYSVSREKKESFPLTVTSAQKNPTAFYLCASSIDQRRDRKETQYFGPGTRLLVL.

A single count supports this clone. CDR3 region: CASAGGSGFETQYF. CDR3 sequence (DNA): TGTGCCAGCGCAGGGGGATCAGGGTTCGAGACCCAGTACTTC. V gene TRBV5-4 combines with J gene TRBJ2-5; 7 positions match TRBD1. The CDR3 has 14 residues. Germline assignment: CDR1 SGHNT and CDR2 YYREEE (reference sequence). V gave up 7 bases and J gave up 5 bases; unmatched junction bases: 11.

This clone occurred a few times. This rearrangement joins TRBV29-1 to TRBJ2-3, with D perhaps matching TRBD2 (5 bases). V lost 6 bases and J lost 1, with 11 bases in between. Germline lookup yields CDR1 SQVTM and CDR2 ANQGSEA. The length of the CDR3 is 13 residues. The CDR3 here is CSVDTGGTDTQYF. The CDR3 bases are TGCAGCGTGGATACCGGGGGCACAGATACGCAGTATTTT.

This clone was recorded only once. The rearrangement uses TRBV19 and TRBJ2-3, with 7 bases lining up with TRBD2. Losses at the gene ends were 7 bases for V and 6 bases for J; bases not matched to a gene: 16. The germline V gene has CDR1 LNHDA and CDR2 SQIVND (reference sequence). This CDR3 region has 16 residues. CDR3 DNA sequence: TGTGCCAGTACCCCCGAAGTCGGGAGGCCCACCGATACGCAGTATTTT. It translates to CASTPEVGRPTDTQYF.

The V and J genes are TRBV2 and TRBJ2-5; no clear D. V lost 3 bases and J lost 0, with 8 bases in between. Germline V gene data show CDR1 as SNHLY and CDR2 as FYNNEI. The CDR3 is 14 amino acids. CDR3 in DNA: TGTGCCAGCAGTGAGTCAATGTACCAAGAGACCCAGTACTTC. Its translation: CASSESMYQETQYF.

This clone occurred once. The chain has TRBV15 and TRBJ2-7; 7 bases align to TRBD1. Germline CDR1 LNHNV, CDR2 YYDKDF (reference sequence). Trimming cost V 0 bases and J 4 bases; bases outside gene matches: 3. This CDR3 is 14 amino acids long. The CDR3 bases are TGTGCCACCAGCAGAGAGGGACAGAGATACGAGCAGTACTTC. This gives the protein CATSREGQRYEQYF.

The V gene is TRBV7-9, the J gene TRBJ1-3, with TRBD1 matching 7 bases. The CDR3 consists of 13 residues. J lost 6 bases, V lost 6 bases, and 5 bases had no gene match. Germline CDR1 reads SEHNR; CDR2 reads FQNEAQ (reference sequence). The CDR3 is CASRRDSPNTIYF. The CDR3, as DNA: TGTGCCAGCAGACGGGACAGTCCAAACACCATATATTTT.

The chain carries TRBV5-1 and TRBJ2-1; TRBD1 matches at 8 bases. The length of the CDR3 is 15 residues. Germline-derived CDR1 and CDR2 are SGHRS and YFSETQ. Trimming took 0 bases from V and 7 from J; bases not matched to a gene: 6. CDR3 residues: CASSLARQGANEQFF. The CDR3 DNA reads as TGCGCCAGCAGCTTGGCTAGGCAGGGGGCAAATGAGCAGTTCTTC.

This clone was counted once. The chain has TRBV29-1 and TRBJ1-2; maybe TRBD1 (5 bases). V lost 5 bases, J lost 8 bases, and 18 bases lay in between. The CDR3 sequence is 13 residues long. Germline assignment: CDR1 SQVTM and CDR2 ANQGSEA. The CDR3 loop is CSVRHSGARGYTF. For the CDR3, the DNA is TGCAGCGTTCGGCACAGCGGGGCTCGGGGCTACACCTTC.

In its sample, this clone was seen once. The rearrangement links TRBV9 to TRBJ1-1; weak D call: TRBD1 (6 bases). The CDR3 runs to 14 residues. CDR1 and CDR2 (germline): SGDLS, YYNGEE. The ends were cut back, 3 bases at V and 3 bases at J, with 12 bases in the middle. As DNA, the CDR3 is TGTGCCAGCAGCGCAGGGGTTCGGGACACTGAAGCTTTCTTT. It translates to CASSAGVRDTEAFF.

The rearrangement links TRBV24-1 to TRBJ2-1, with D tentatively TRBD2 (6 bases). The germline gives CDR1 KGHDR, CDR2 SFDVKD. The CDR3 is made up of 17 amino acids. V was pared by 4 bases and J by 10 bases, with 25 bases between. DNA for the CDR3: TGTGCCACCAGTGACCGACTCCGGGACTCCCCTGTGGGGGAGCAGTTCTTC. Translating gives CATSDRLRDSPVGEQFF.

This chain links TRBV10-2 with TRBJ1-3; TRBD1 aligns across 7 bases. Trimming cost V 2 bases and J 3 bases; bases outside gene matches: 4. Germline V gene data show CDR1 as WSHSY and CDR2 as SAAADI. The CDR3 consists of 15 residues. The CDR3 here is CASSEIGGGGNTIYF. The DNA of the CDR3 is TGCGCCAGCAGTGAGATAGGGGGCGGTGGAAACACCATATATTTT.

The J gene is TRBJ2-5, the V gene TRBV11-2; weak D call: TRBD2 (5 bases). With 2 bases removed from V and 2 bases from J, the gap between germline ends came to 12 bases. Germline assignment: CDR1 SGHAT and CDR2 FQNNGV. CDR3 length: 15 residues. CDR3 loop: CASSLSGGWQETQYF. The CDR3 coding sequence is TGTGCCAGCAGCTTATCAGGCGGGTGGCAAGAGACCCAGTACTTC.

This chain connects TRBV2 to TRBJ2-5; TRBD2 matches at 13 bases. The germline gives CDR1 SNHLY, CDR2 FYNNEI. CDR3 length: 16 amino acids. The J segment lost 7 bases and the V segment lost 3 bases, leaving 8 bases of the junction unmatched. CDR3 loop: CASSEILAGGMGTQYF. The CDR3 DNA sequence: TGTGCCAGCAGTGAGATACTAGCGGGGGGGATGGGGACCCAGTACTTC. The entire variable domain, with the rest obtained from reference TRBV2 and TRBJ2-5, is as follows: EPEVTQTPSHQVTQMGQEVILRCVPISNHLYFYWYRQILGQKVEFLVSFYNNEISEKSEIFDDQFSVERPDGSNFTLKIRSTKLEDSAMYFCASSEILAGGMGTQYFGPGTRLLVL.